This TCR beta chain comes out of a study of T cell responses to AZD1222 COVID-19 vaccine. Regarding the study as a whole: Reports indicate that nearly half of spike-specific TCRs are directed at unmutated variant regions.

Remarks on this clone: Antigen unknown.

Per germline, CDR1 MNHEY and CDR2 SVGAGI. This CDR3 is 11 amino acids long. Between the trimmed V and J ends, which lost 7 bases and 4 bases, there was a span of 8 bases. The data were produced by immunoSEQ multiplex PCR, yet TCRdb's version contains in-frame clones alone and is incomplete. The sample records about 92,000 clones, approximately 90% being singletons. The rearrangement uses TRBV6-5 and TRBJ2-7, with D unresolved. The origin of this receptor is an adult in good health. The sequences come from peripheral blood, collected on day 0 of AZD1222 vaccination. The CDR3 DNA reads as TGTGCCAGCATGTACTCTTACGAGCAGTACTTC. Residues: CASMYSYEQYF.